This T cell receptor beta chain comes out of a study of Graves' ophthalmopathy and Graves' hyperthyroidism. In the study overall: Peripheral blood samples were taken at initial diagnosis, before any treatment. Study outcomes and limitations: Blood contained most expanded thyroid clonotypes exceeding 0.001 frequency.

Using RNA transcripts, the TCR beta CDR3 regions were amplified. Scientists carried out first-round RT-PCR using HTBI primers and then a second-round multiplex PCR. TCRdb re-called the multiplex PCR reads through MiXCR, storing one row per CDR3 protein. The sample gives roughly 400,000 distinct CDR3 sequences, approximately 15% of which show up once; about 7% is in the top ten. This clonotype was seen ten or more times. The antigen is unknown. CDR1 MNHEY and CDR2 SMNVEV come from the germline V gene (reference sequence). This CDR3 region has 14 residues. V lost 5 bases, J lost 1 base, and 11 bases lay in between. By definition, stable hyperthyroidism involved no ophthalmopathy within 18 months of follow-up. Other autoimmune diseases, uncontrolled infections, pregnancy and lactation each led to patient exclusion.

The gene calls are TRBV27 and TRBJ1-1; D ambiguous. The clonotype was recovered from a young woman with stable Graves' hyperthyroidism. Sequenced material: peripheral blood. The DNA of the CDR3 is TGTGCCAGCAGTCAATTTACCAGGAACACTGAAGCTTTCTTT. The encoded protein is CASSQFTRNTEAFF.